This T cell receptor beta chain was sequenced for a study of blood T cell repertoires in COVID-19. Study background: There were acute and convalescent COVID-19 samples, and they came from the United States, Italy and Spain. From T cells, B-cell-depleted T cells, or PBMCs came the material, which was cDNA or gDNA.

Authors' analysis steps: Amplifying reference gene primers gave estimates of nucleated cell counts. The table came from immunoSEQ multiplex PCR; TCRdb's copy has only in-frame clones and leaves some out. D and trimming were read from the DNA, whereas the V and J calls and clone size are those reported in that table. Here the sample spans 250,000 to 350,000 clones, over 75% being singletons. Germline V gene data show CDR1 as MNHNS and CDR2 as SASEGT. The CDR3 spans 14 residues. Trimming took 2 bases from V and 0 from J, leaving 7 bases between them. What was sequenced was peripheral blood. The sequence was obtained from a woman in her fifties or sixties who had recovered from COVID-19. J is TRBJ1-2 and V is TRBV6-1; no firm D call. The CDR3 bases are TGTGCCAGCAGTGAATACGAGGCTAACTATGGCTACACCTTC. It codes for CASSEYEANYGYTF.